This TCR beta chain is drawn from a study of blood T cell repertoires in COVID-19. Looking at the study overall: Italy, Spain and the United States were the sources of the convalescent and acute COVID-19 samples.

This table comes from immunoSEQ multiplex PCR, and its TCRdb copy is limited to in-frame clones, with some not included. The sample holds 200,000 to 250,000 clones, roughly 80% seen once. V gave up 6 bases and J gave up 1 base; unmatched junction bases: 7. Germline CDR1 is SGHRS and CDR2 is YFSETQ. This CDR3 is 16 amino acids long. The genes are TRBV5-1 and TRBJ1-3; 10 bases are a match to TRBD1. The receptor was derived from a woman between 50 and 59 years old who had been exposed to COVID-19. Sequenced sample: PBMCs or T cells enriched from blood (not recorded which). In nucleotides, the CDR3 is TGCGCCAGCAAGAGGACAGGGGGAAGTTCTGGAAACACCATATATTTT. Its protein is CASKRTGGSSGNTIYF. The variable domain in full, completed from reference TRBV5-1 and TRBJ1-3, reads KAGVTQTPRYLIKTRGQQVTLSCSPISGHRSVSWYQQTPGQGLQFLFEYFSETQRNKGNFPGRFSGRQFSNSRSEMNVSTLELGDSALYLCASKRTGGSSGNTIYFGEGSWLTVV.